The following is a T cell receptor (beta chain) sequence with its context. Its specificity is not known. This sample stems from a study of cytomegalovirus exposure and HLA in healthy donors. Germline V gives CDR1 SQVTM, CDR2 ANQGSEA. Deletions cut 4 bases from V and 7 bases from J, with 17 bases between. The CDR3 is made up of 14 amino acids. Study-level findings and limits: Investigators reported over 150 TCR beta chains as tied to cytomegalovirus.

The study ran its PCR with 60 Vbeta and 13 Jbeta primers. Assay used: immunoSEQ multiplex PCR; TCRdb lists only in-frame clones, some missing. The sample records about 85,000 clones, about four fifths being singletons. The receptor was isolated from a man aged 50 to 60 in good health and CMV-seropositive. The V call is TRBV29-1, the J call TRBJ2-1; a weak D match, TRBD2 (6 bases). What was sequenced was PBMCs. The CDR3 reads CSVGRSRDSNEQFF. The CDR3 nucleotides read TGCAGCGTTGGGAGGAGCCGGGACTCTAATGAGCAGTTCTTC.